The clone carrying this T cell receptor beta chain was seen repeatedly, ten times or more. TCR beta CDR3 region amplification was performed from RNA transcripts. HTBI primers drove first-round RT-PCR of the TCR CDR3. TCRdb re-derived calls from the multiplex PCR reads in MiXCR, one entry per CDR3 protein. Counted here are roughly 300,000 distinct CDR3 sequences, 21% occurring once; the ten biggest clones make up 50%. The entry originates in a study of T cells in Graves' hyperthyroidism and ophthalmopathy. V was clipped by 3 bases and J by 0 bases, with 5 bases between them. The CDR3 has 13 residues. Germline CDR1 MNHEY, CDR2 SMNVEV (reference sequence).

The rearrangement joins TRBV27 to TRBJ1-2, with D unresolved. The TCR sequence derives from a woman in her forties or fifties with Graves' hyperthyroidism. The specimen was blood. The CDR3 is CASSLRANYGYTF. The CDR3 bases are TGTGCCAGCAGTTTGAGAGCTAACTATGGCTACACCTTC.